This T cell receptor beta chain stems from a study of blood T cells in healthy people across ages. Study conclusions and caveats: When one million T cells were used, diversity estimates were thought to be underestimates.

It was with a sample-barcoded 5' primer and a J-beta primer mix that a second PCR of roughly 7 to 12 cycles was run. MiXCR, applied by TCRdb to the 5' RACE reads, yields one record per CDR3 protein. The sample has 700,000 to 850,000 distinct CDR3 sequences, 53% seen once. This clonotype was counted a few times. Its target is unknown. The CDR3 length is 13 residues. Germline V gene sequence: CDR1 SGHTA, CDR2 FQGNSA. J lost 12 bases, V lost 5 bases, and 10 bases had no gene match. The sequence was collected from an elderly man in good health. The sequencing input was blood. The genes are TRBV7-2 and TRBJ2-1, with 7 nucleotides matching TRBD2. The CDR3 spells CASSPTTPSGQFF. CDR3 sequence (DNA): TGTGCCAGCAGCCCCACGACTCCTAGCGGGCAGTTCTTC.